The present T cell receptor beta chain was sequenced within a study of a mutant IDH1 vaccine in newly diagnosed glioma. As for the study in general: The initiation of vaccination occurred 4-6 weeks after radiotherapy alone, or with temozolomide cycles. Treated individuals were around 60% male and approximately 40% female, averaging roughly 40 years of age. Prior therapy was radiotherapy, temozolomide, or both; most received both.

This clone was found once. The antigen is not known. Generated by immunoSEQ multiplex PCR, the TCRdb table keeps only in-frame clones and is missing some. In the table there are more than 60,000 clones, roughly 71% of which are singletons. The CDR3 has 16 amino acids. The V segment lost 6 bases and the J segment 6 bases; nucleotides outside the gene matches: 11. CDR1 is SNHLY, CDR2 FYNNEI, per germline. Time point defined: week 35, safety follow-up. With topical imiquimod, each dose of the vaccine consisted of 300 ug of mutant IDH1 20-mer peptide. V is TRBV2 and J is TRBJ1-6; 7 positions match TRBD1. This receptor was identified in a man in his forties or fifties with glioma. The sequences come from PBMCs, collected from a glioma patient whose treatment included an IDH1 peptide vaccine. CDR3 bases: TGTGCCAGCAGCGTTACAGGGGAAGCGGCTAATTCACCCCTCCACTTT. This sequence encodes CASSVTGEAANSPLHF.